Listed below are T cell receptor beta chains from one sample, sequenced in a study of T cell responses to AZD1222 COVID-19 vaccine. The method was immunoSEQ multiplex PCR; TCRdb's version includes in-frame clones alone and lacks a portion of them. The repertoire holds some 150,000 clones, roughly 90% seen once, with around 5.1% in the top ten. Sequenced here: peripheral blood, sampled on day 0 of AZD1222 vaccination. The receptors were sampled from an adult in good health. Each CDR3 is given with its conserved first and last residue. The D gene is left open where the match is weak. Part of the rows lack a size; the others show once, few, many or a class for expanded clones.

J	size	V	D	DNA	CDR3
TRBJ2-7	-	TRBV5-1	TRBD2	TGCGCCAGCAGCTTGCAAAATCTAGCGGCAAGCTACGAGCAGTACTTC	CASSLQNLAASYEQYF
TRBJ1-5	-	TRBV18	-	TGTGCCAGCTCACTGGGTCAGAGCAATCAGCCCCAGCATTTT	CASSLGQSNQPQHF
TRBJ2-7	-	TRBV6-1	-	TGTGCCAGCAGTGAGAAGCTAAGGGGGGGTACGACAGGGGATTTCTACGAGCAGTACTTC	CASSEKLRGGTTGDFYEQYF
TRBJ2-5	-	TRBV5-1	TRBD2	TGCGCCAGCCAAGGACTAGCGGTACAAGAGACCCAGTACTTC	CASQGLAVQETQYF
TRBJ2-1	-	TRBV3-1/TRBV3-2	-	TGTGCCAGCAGCCAAGGCTCGAGCTTTGGCTCCTACAATGAGCAGTTCTTC	CASSQGSSFGSYNEQFF
TRBJ2-1	-	TRBV5-1	TRBD1	TGCGCCAGCAGCCCGACAGGGCAGCTATACAATGAGCAGTTCTTC	CASSPTGQLYNEQFF
TRBJ1-2	once	TRBV10-3	TRBD1	TGTGCCATCAGTAGCTCCGGGACAGGGGAGAACTATGGCTACACCTTC	CAISSSGTGENYGYTF
TRBJ2-2	-	TRBV7-9	-	TGTGCCAGCAGCTACCGGGAGCTGTTTTTT	CASSYRELFF
TRBJ2-7	once	TRBV5-1	-	TGCGCCAGCAGCTTGGATTTCAGGGGCAGGGGTAACTACGAGCAGTACTTC	CASSLDFRGRGNYEQYF
TRBJ2-7	-	TRBV7-2	TRBD1	TGTGCCAGCAGCCCGAGGGGGCCCTCCTACGAGCAGTACTTC	CASSPRGPSYEQYF
TRBJ2-3	-	TRBV27	-	TGTGCCAGCAGTTTCTCTAGGACGTTACTCACAGATACGCAGTATTTT	CASSFSRTLLTDTQYF
TRBJ1-4	-	TRBV7-9	-	TGTGCCAGCAGCTTATTTCAGGAAAAACTGTTTTTT	CASSLFQEKLFF
TRBJ2-7	once	TRBV2	-	TGTGCCAGCAGTGGCAGCTACGAGCAGTACTTC	CASSGSYEQYF
TRBJ2-7	-	TRBV7-9	TRBD2	TGTGCCAGCAGCTTAATTTCGGGAGGCCTATCCTACGAGCAGTACTTC	CASSLISGGLSYEQYF
TRBJ1-2	-	TRBV28	-	TGTGCCAGCAGTTTGAGGCAGGAATATGGCTACACCTTC	CASSLRQEYGYTF
TRBJ2-1	-	TRBV7-2	TRBD2	TGTGCCAGCAGCTTAGAGACGACTAGCGGGAGAGGCAATGAGCAGTTCTTC	CASSLETTSGRGNEQFF
TRBJ1-1	-	TRBV6-6	-	TGTGCCATCCGGCCTCGGGGCGTCACTGAAGCTTTCTTT	CAIRPRGVTEAFF
TRBJ2-3	-	TRBV2	-	TGTGCCAGCAGACAGGGAGAGGGCACAGATACGCAGTATTTT	CASRQGEGTDTQYF
TRBJ2-7	-	TRBV5-1	-	TGCGCCAGCAGCCCCCCCTCCTACGAGCAGTACTTC	CASSPPSYEQYF
TRBJ2-1	-	TRBV19	-	TGTGCCAGTAGTGCCCTCGGGGGCAATGAGCAGTTCTTC	CASSALGGNEQFF
TRBJ2-5	once	TRBV3-1/TRBV3-2	-	TGTGCCAGCAGCCAAGAGGGGTGGGAGACCCAGTACTTC	CASSQEGWETQYF
TRBJ1-4	-	TRBV5-1	TRBD1	TGCGCCAGCAGTTCCACAGGGGGCAATGAAAAACTGTTTTTT	CASSSTGGNEKLFF
TRBJ2-2	-	TRBV5-1	TRBD1	TGCGCCAGCAGCCCGGACAGGGCTAACACCGGGGAGCTGTTTTTT	CASSPDRANTGELFF
TRBJ1-2	-	TRBV3-1/TRBV3-2	TRBD1	TGTGCCAGCAGACGACAAACAGGGGGCCATGGCTACACCTTC	CASRRQTGGHGYTF
TRBJ2-7	-	TRBV5-1	-	TGCGCCAGCAGCCAGACAGGTTCGTACGAGCAGTACTTC	CASSQTGSYEQYF
TRBJ1-3	-	TRBV5-1	TRBD1	TGCGCCAGCAGCTTGTTGGGACAGGGCTTTGGAAACACCATATATTTT	CASSLLGQGFGNTIYF
TRBJ2-5	-	TRBV5-6	-	TGTGCCAGCAGTCAATACCGGGACATAAAAGAGACCCAGTACTTC	CASSQYRDIKETQYF
TRBJ2-7	-	TRBV11-2	-	TGTGCCAGCAGCTTAGATGTTGGGGGCAATTACGAGCAGTACTTC	CASSLDVGGNYEQYF
TRBJ1-3	-	TRBV6-5	-	TGTGCCAGCGGGGGAACCTCTGGAAACACCATATATTTT	CASGGTSGNTIYF
TRBJ1-1	-	TRBV5-1	-	TGCGCCAGCAGCCCGGGGGACACCTTGAACACTGAAGCTTTCTTT	CASSPGDTLNTEAFF
TRBJ1-1	-	TRBV23-1	-	TGCGCCAGCAGTCAATCCGACGGGCTGAACACTGAAGCTTTCTTT	CASSQSDGLNTEAFF
TRBJ2-1	-	TRBV4-1	TRBD2	TGCGCCAGCAGCCTGCTCGGGACTAGCGGGAGGGGCAATGAGCAGTTCTTC	CASSLLGTSGRGNEQFF
TRBJ2-7	-	TRBV18	-	TGTGCCAGCTCACTAGGGTCGGGCGAGCAGTACTTC	CASSLGSGEQYF
TRBJ2-7	-	TRBV2	-	TGTGCCAGCAGTCAAACCTACGAGCAGTACTTC	CASSQTYEQYF
TRBJ2-1	-	TRBV28	-	TGTGCCAGCAGTCGACTAGGTTCGGAAAGTGAGCAGTTCTTC	CASSRLGSESEQFF
TRBJ2-7	medium-sized	TRBV6-5	-	TGTGCCAGCAGTTCTGGGTCCTCGAGAGCCTACGAGCAGTACTTC	CASSSGSSRAYEQYF
TRBJ2-1	-	TRBV11-3	TRBD2	TGTGCCAGCAGCCTCCTTTCTCCTAGCGGGAGGGTGGGGCCGTACAATGAGCAGTTCTTC	CASSLLSPSGRVGPYNEQFF
TRBJ1-2	-	TRBV5-5	TRBD1	TGTGCCAGCAGCTTCTACTCGGGACAGGGGAGCTATGGCTACACCTTC	CASSFYSGQGSYGYTF
TRBJ2-7	-	TRBV6-1	-	TGTGCCAGCAGAGAAGGCGGGTCACCGTACTTC	CASREGGSPYF
TRBJ1-3	-	TRBV18	-	TGTGCCAGCTCAACTTCGGACTCTCAGAGCTCTGGAAACACCATATATTTT	CASSTSDSQSSGNTIYF
TRBJ2-7	once	TRBV28	-	TGTGCCAGCAGCCCACAGGAGCTACCTTACGAGCAGTACTTC	CASSPQELPYEQYF
TRBJ2-7	-	TRBV18	-	TGTGCCAGCTCAAAAAGTGAGTACGAGCAGTACTTC	CASSKSEYEQYF
TRBJ2-1	-	TRBV19	-	TGTGCCAGCACTAAGCGGACCAGCTCCTACAATGAGCAGTTCTTC	CASTKRTSSYNEQFF
TRBJ2-7	-	TRBV14	TRBD1	TGTGCCAGCAGCCAGCCACAGGGGACAATCTCCTACGAGCAGTACTTC	CASSQPQGTISYEQYF
TRBJ1-1	-	TRBV11-2	TRBD1	TGTGCCAGCAGCTCTACCCCGGACAGGCTTTTTGAAGCTTTCTTT	CASSSTPDRLFEAFF
TRBJ2-7	once	TRBV28	TRBD1	TGTGCCAGCACTCGAGGAGGGACAGGATCCTACGAGCAGTACTTC	CASTRGGTGSYEQYF
TRBJ2-7	once	TRBV28	-	TGTGCCAGCAGTGCGGTGGGACAGGGATACAGCGGGAGAAGCTACGAGCAGTACTTC	CASSAVGQGYSGRSYEQYF
TRBJ2-7	-	TRBV9	TRBD2	TGTGCCAGCAGCGTAACGACTAGCGGGGGGCCCTACGAGCAGTACTTC	CASSVTTSGGPYEQYF
TRBJ2-7	few	TRBV6-1	TRBD2	TGTGCCAGCACCGGGAGCGGGAGAAGCTCCTACGAGCAGTACTTC	CASTGSGRSSYEQYF
TRBJ2-5	-	TRBV21-1	-	TGTGCCAGCAGCAAAGAAGGAGGGACAAAGGGGACCCAGTACTTC	CASSKEGGTKGTQYF
TRBJ1-6	-	TRBV6-2/TRBV6-3	-	TGTGCCAGCAGTTATGACCTAGGACCCCTCCACTTT	CASSYDLGPLHF
TRBJ1-1	-	TRBV3-1/TRBV3-2	-	TGTGCCAGCAGCCTCGGGAGGGCCGAAGCTTTCTTT	CASSLGRAEAFF
TRBJ2-5	once	TRBV21-1	-	TGTGCCAGCAGCTCTTGGACAGGGGAAGAGACCCAGTACTTC	CASSSWTGEETQYF
TRBJ1-6	-	TRBV2	-	TGTGCCAGCAGTGAACAGGGTTCTAATTCACCCCTCCACTTT	CASSEQGSNSPLHF
TRBJ2-7	-	TRBV9	-	TGTGCCAGCAGCGTAGGGCAAAATATGAACTACGAGCAGTACTTC	CASSVGQNMNYEQYF
TRBJ1-1	few	TRBV6-2/TRBV6-3	-	TGTGCCAGCAGCTCCATTTATGGCACTGAAGCTTTCTTT	CASSSIYGTEAFF
TRBJ2-1	-	TRBV7-2	-	TGTGCCAGCAGCTTAACCGACAGTTACAATGAGCAGTTCTTC	CASSLTDSYNEQFF
TRBJ1-6	-	TRBV5-4	-	TGTGCCAGCAGCTTGACAGTCTATAATTCACCCCTCCACTTT	CASSLTVYNSPLHF
TRBJ1-4	-	TRBV3-1/TRBV3-2	TRBD1	TGTGCCAGCAGCCAAGAGGAGGGGGCGGGTGAAAAACTGTTTTTT	CASSQEEGAGEKLFF